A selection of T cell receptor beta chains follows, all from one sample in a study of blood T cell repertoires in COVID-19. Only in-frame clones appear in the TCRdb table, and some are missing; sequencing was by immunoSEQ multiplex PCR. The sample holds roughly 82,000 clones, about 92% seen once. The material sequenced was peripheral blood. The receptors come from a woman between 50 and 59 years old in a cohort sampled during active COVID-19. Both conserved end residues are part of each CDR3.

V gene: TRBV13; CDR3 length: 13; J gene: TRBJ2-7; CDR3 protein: CASSLNRAYEQYF
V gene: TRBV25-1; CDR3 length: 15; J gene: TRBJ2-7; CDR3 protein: CASTPTSLSSYEQYF
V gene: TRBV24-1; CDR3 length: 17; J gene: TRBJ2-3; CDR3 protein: CATSDSLAGSPTDTQYF
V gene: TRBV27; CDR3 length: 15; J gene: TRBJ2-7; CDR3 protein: CASSLGDREANEQYF
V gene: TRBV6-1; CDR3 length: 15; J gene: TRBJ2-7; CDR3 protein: CASSEERDSPYEQYF
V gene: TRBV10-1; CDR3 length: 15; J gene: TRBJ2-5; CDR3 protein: CASSADGSGRETQYF
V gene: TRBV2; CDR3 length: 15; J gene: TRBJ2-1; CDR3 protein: CASSPGQGLYNEQFF
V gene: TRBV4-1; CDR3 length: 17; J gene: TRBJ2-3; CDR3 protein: CASSLRQGDTEVDTQYF
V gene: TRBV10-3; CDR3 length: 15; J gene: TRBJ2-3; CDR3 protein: CAIRKGLSSTDTQYF
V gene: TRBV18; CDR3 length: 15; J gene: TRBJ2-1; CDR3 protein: CASSPPEGGYNEQFF
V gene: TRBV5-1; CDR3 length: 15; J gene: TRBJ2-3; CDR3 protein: CASSPTGDSTDTQYF
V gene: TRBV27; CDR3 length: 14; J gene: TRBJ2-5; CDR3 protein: CASSRQGSQETQYF
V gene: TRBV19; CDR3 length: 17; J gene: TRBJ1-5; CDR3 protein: CASGPGQGGEGNQPQHF
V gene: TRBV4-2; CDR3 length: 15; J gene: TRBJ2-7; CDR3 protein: CASSLGQASSYEQYF
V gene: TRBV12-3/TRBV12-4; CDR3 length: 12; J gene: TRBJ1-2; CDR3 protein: CASTPGFGGYTF
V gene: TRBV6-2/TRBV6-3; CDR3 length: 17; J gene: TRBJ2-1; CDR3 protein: CASSPPLMWESYNEQFF
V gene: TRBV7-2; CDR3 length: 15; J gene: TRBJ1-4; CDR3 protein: CASSLPGLSNEKLFF
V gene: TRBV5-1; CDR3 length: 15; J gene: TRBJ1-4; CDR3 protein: CASSILQGANEKLFF
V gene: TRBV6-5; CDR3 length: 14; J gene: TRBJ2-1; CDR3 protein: CASTPSLAAWEQFF
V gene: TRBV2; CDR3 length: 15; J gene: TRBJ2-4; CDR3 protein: CASRGQGVSKNIQYF
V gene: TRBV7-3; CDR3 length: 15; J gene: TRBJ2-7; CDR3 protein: CASSLQSSGSHEQYF
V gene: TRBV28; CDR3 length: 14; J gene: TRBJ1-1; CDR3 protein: CASSWGRLNTEAFF
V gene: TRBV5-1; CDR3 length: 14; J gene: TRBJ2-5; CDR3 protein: CASSLPGDQETQYF
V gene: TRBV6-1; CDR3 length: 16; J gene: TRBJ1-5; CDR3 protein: CASSEARRPFDQPQHF